The 32 T cell receptor beta chains below all came from one sample that was sequenced in a study of cytomegalovirus exposure and HLA in healthy donors. The PCR contained 60 Vbeta and 13 Jbeta primers. The method was immunoSEQ multiplex PCR; TCRdb's version includes in-frame clones alone and lacks a portion of them. The profile covers under 85,000 clones, with over 70% appearing a single time and around 1.5% taken by the ten largest. Input material: PBMCs. The receptor source for this set is a man aged 40-49 years in good health and CMV-seronegative.

This clone has only a few counts. Other DNA variants within this sample encode the same CDR3. CDR3 sequence (DNA): TGTGCCAGCAGCGTCGCGACAGGGGGCCGAGAGACCCAGTACTTC. Translating it yields CASSVATGGRETQYF. The chain uses TRBV9 and TRBJ2-5, with 10 bases matching TRBD1. CDR3 size: 15 residues. V shed 2 bases and J 4 bases; nucleotides not matched to a gene: 5. Germline V gives CDR1 SGDLS, CDR2 YYNGEE.

This chain links TRBV19 with TRBJ2-7; 10 nucleotides agree with TRBD1. V lost 7 bases, J lost 3 bases, and 9 bases stayed unmatched. CDR1 is LNHDA and CDR2 is SQIVND in the germline V gene (reference sequence). The CDR3 covers 15 residues. DNA for the CDR3: TGTGCCAGTAAACCCCGGGACAGGGGTCACTACGAGCAGTACTTC. This gives the protein CASKPRDRGHYEQYF.

This clone was seen only a few times. V gene TRBV7-2 combines with J gene TRBJ2-4; D uncertain. The germline CDR1 and CDR2 sequences are SGHTA and FQGNSA. This CDR3 comprises 15 residues. V gave up 1 base and J gave up 9 bases, with 16 bases separating them. The CDR3 here is CASSLGVGREFIQYF. In DNA form, the CDR3 reads TGTGCCAGCAGCTTAGGCGTCGGTAGAGAGTTCATTCAGTACTTC. Combining the CDR3 with reference TRBV7-2 and TRBJ2-4 gives the whole variable domain GAGVSQSPSNKVTEKGKDVELRCDPISGHTALYWYRQSLGQGLEFLIYFQGNSAPDKSGLPSDRFSAERTGGSVSTLTIQRTQQEDSAVYLCASSLGVGREFIQYFGAGTRLSVL.

This chain connects TRBV9 to TRBJ2-1; 12 nucleotides match TRBD1. Per germline, CDR1 SGDLS and CDR2 YYNGEE. CDR3 size: 14 residues. V shed 3 bases and J 8 bases; nucleotides not matched to a gene: 3. The CDR3 coding sequence is TGTGCCAGCAGCGCGGGACAGGGGGCTCATGAGCAGTTCTTC. It is translated as CASSAGQGAHEQFF.

The count of this clone is one. The rearrangement joins TRBV14 to TRBJ2-1; 9 bases are a match to TRBD2. V lost 3 bases and J lost 8; bases outside the gene matches: 5. Germline V gene sequence: CDR1 SGHDN, CDR2 FVKESK. This CDR3 has 14 amino acids. CDR3 region: CASSQLAGIYEQFF. CDR3 DNA sequence: TGTGCCAGCAGCCAGCTAGCGGGAATCTATGAGCAGTTCTTC.

The genes are TRBV11-3 and TRBJ2-2; 9 nucleotides match TRBD2. Germline CDR1 SGHNT, CDR2 YENEEA. This CDR3 spans 18 amino acids. Trimming cost V 1 base and J 2 bases; bases outside gene matches: 8. The CDR3 DNA sequence: TGTGCCAGCAGCTTAGGACGGGGAGCGGGAGGAAACACCGGGGAGCTGTTTTTT. Translating it yields CASSLGRGAGGNTGELFF.

This clone was seen a single time. The chain couples TRBV28 to TRBJ2-5, with 8 nucleotides matching TRBD1. V gave up 5 bases and J gave up 7 bases; unmatched junction bases: 9. CDR3 length: 14 amino acids. CDR1 is MDHEN, CDR2 SYDVKM, per germline. The CDR3, as DNA: TGTGCCAGCAGTACACCCGGGACAGGAGGGACCCAGTACTTC. Its translation: CASSTPGTGGTQYF. Based on the CDR3 plus reference TRBV28 and TRBJ2-5, the full variable domain is DVKVTQSSRYLVKRTGEKVFLECVQDMDHENMFWYRQDPGLGLRLIYFSYDVKMKEKGDIPEGYSVSREKKERFSLILESASTNQTSMYLCASSTPGTGGTQYFGPGTRLLVL.

A remark on this clone: Other nucleotide sequences in the sample specify the same CDR3. The chain recombines TRBV6-1 with TRBJ2-4, with 8 nucleotides matching TRBD2. After removal of 0 bases from V and 5 bases from J, the junction contained 9 bases not matched to a gene. CDR1 is MNHNS and CDR2 is SASEGT in the germline V gene. CDR3 size: 17 residues. This chain's CDR3 is CASSEALAGGGENIQYF. The CDR3 coding sequence is TGTGCCAGCAGTGAAGCGCTGGCGGGAGGTGGTGAAAACATTCAGTACTTC.

The rearrangement uses TRBV12-5 and TRBJ1-1; D not certain. V was clipped by 2 bases and J by 7 bases, with 11 bases between them. The CDR3 is 13 amino acids. CDR1 is LGHNT, CDR2 FRNRAP, per germline. In DNA form, the CDR3 reads TGTGCTAGTGGTTTGCCTCAGGCTGGTGAAGCTTTCTTT. It codes for CASGLPQAGEAFF.

This chain uses TRBV10-3 with TRBJ1-5; 9 nucleotides line up with TRBD1. The CDR3 spans 18 residues. Looked up from germline, CDR1 is ENHRY and CDR2 is SYGVKD. V lost 9 bases to trimming and J lost 2 bases; unmatched junction nucleotides: 17. The CDR3 nucleotides read TGTGCCATTTCCCAGCCCCAAACAGGGGGCGTTCGCAATCAGCCCCAGCATTTT. Encoded protein: CAISQPQTGGVRNQPQHF.

This chain joins TRBV5-4 and TRBJ2-1, with D perhaps TRBD2 (7 bases). This CDR3 has 13 residues. CDR1 is SGHNT, CDR2 YYREEE, per germline (reference sequence). Trimming shortened V by 2 bases and J by 8 bases, and 11 bases separated the two germline ends. The CDR3 reads CASSLRGGDEQFF. The CDR3 DNA is TGTGCCAGCAGCTTAAGGGGGGGCGATGAGCAGTTCTTC.

This chain links TRBV7-8 with TRBJ2-5, with 10 nucleotides matching TRBD2. Germline values: CDR1 SGHVS, CDR2 FQNEAQ. The CDR3 has 18 residues. J was trimmed by 5 bases and V by 5 bases; bases with no gene match: 17. CDR3 loop: CASSRNGLADYMGETQYF. The CDR3, as DNA: TGTGCCAGCAGCCGGAACGGACTAGCGGATTACATGGGGGAGACCCAGTACTTC.

The chain is built from TRBV7-9 and TRBJ2-1, with TRBD2 matching over 9 bases. The V segment lost 4 bases and the J segment 5 bases; nucleotides outside the gene matches: 12. Per the germline V gene, CDR1 is SEHNR and CDR2 is FQNEAQ (reference sequence). CDR3 length: 17 residues. The DNA of the CDR3 is TGTGCCAGCAGCTCCCGACGAGGGGCGGGAGGGGACAATGAGCAGTTCTTC. It codes for CASSSRRGAGGDNEQFF.

A remark on this clone: Within the sample, other DNA sequences also encode this same CDR3. The chain joins TRBV5-1 to TRBJ1-2; weak D call: TRBD1 (6 bases). V was cut by 3 bases and J by 5 bases, with 14 bases left in between. CDR1 SGHRS and CDR2 YFSETQ come from the germline V gene. This CDR3 contains 14 residues. CDR3 in DNA: TGCGCCAGCAGCTCGCAACAGGGACGGTATGGCTACACCTTC. Its translation is CASSSQQGRYGYTF.

The chain recombines TRBV27 with TRBJ2-1; 7 bases agree with TRBD2. The trim removed 5 bases at V and 8 bases at J, leaving 6 bases unmatched. Per germline, CDR1 MNHEY and CDR2 SMNVEV (reference sequence). There are 13 residues in the CDR3. The CDR3 region has the DNA TGTGCCAGCAGTCAATTGACTAGCTATGAGCAGTTCTTC. Protein product: CASSQLTSYEQFF.

The rearrangement links TRBV6-5 to TRBJ2-5, with 8 bases aligning to TRBD2. The J call may be mistaken, given a closer DNA end match to TRBJ2-7. This CDR3 region has 15 residues. Per the germline V gene, CDR1 is MNHEY and CDR2 is SVGAGI. CDR3 in amino acids: CASTYQAGASYEQYF. The CDR3 DNA is TGTGCCAGCACCTACCAAGCGGGAGCATCCTACGAGCAGTACTTC.

The rearrangement joins TRBV23-1 to TRBJ1-1; D ambiguous. TRBV23-1 is labeled an ORF, and its function is uncertain. V dropped 8 bases and J dropped 3 bases, with 16 bases sitting between them. The CDR3 length is 14 residues. This CDR3 is CASLRDIADTEAFF. The CDR3 region has the DNA TGCGCCAGCCTGAGGGATATAGCTGACACTGAAGCTTTCTTT.

The chain links TRBV5-8 to TRBJ2-7, with D possibly matching TRBD1 (6 bases). CDR3 size: 14 residues. V lost 4 bases to trimming and J lost 3 bases, with 14 bases between them. Germline CDR1 SGHTS, CDR2 YDEGEE. CDR3 nucleotides: TGTGCCAGCAGCAGACGGGACATCTTCTACGAGCAGTACTTC. Encoded protein: CASSRRDIFYEQYF.

Remarks on this clone: The junction does not match germline at one end; this may be a read error. The chain uses TRBV27 and TRBJ2-6; a weak D match, TRBD1 (5 bases). The CDR3 consists of 17 residues. The V gene's germline CDR1 is MNHEY and CDR2 SMNVEV (reference sequence). CDR3 in DNA: TGTGCCAGCAGTTCCCACGGGCAGTCTTCTGGGGCCAACGGCCTGACTTTC. As protein: CASSSHGQSSGANGLTF.

V is TRBV19 and J is TRBJ1-1, with D unresolved. The germline V and J ends were trimmed by 3 bases and 10 bases, with 12 bases remaining between them. From germline, CDR1 is LNHDA and CDR2 SQIVND (reference sequence). This CDR3 region has 12 residues. The CDR3 bases are TGTGCCAGTAGTATGGTTGCTAGGCGAGCTTTCTTT. Translated, it gives CASSMVARRAFF.

This chain uses TRBV21-1 with TRBJ1-1. TRBV21-1 is a recognized pseudogene. This CDR3 region has 15 residues. The CDR3 reads CASSKTRALGAEAFF. CDR3 DNA sequence: TGTGCCAGCAGCAAAACTCGCGCTCTCGGGGCTGAAGCTTTCTTT.

V is TRBV10-3 and J is TRBJ1-2; D might be TRBD1 (6 bases). CDR1 and CDR2 (germline): ENHRY, SYGVKD. Trimming took 6 bases from V and 3 from J, leaving 20 bases between them. CDR3 length: 16 amino acids. This CDR3 reads CAISNRDNYADYGYTF. The CDR3 coding sequence is TGTGCCATCAGCAACCGGGACAATTATGCGGACTATGGCTACACCTTC.

V and J are TRBV7-9 and TRBJ1-1; 8 bases map to TRBD1. CDR1 and CDR2 (germline): SEHNR, FQNEAQ (reference sequence). This CDR3 comprises 12 residues. Germline trimming cut 7 bases from V and 5 bases from J; bases unmatched to any gene: 3. This CDR3 is CASTTGGTEAFF. The CDR3 nucleotides are TGTGCCAGCACCACAGGGGGGACTGAAGCTTTCTTT.

In regard to this clone: Germline is not matched at one junction end, which may reflect a read error. This chain links TRBV4-2 with TRBJ2-7; no reliable D call. The CDR3 is made up of 11 amino acids. CDR1 is LGHNA, CDR2 YNFKEQ, per germline. The CDR3 protein is CASSQGASLHF. The CDR3 DNA reads as TGTGCCAGCAGCCAAGGCGCTAGTCTACACTTC.

This clone was seen a single time. V gene TRBV7-2 combines with J gene TRBJ2-5; 9 bases line up with TRBD2. This CDR3 has 14 residues. The J segment lost 4 bases and the V segment lost 4 bases, leaving 4 bases of the junction unmatched. The V gene's germline CDR1 is SGHTA and CDR2 FQGNSA. CDR3 in DNA: TGTGCCAGCAGCTCGTTAGCGGGAGCAGAGACCCAGTACTTC. This encodes CASSSLAGAETQYF.

This chain joins TRBV2 and TRBJ1-4; 7 bases are shared with TRBD1. The CDR3 is made up of 12 amino acids. Germline trimming cut 6 bases from V and 6 bases from J; bases unmatched to any gene: 1. Germline V lookup: CDR1 SNHLY, CDR2 FYNNEI. The CDR3 protein is CASSGQDEKLFF. The DNA of the CDR3 is TGTGCCAGCAGCGGACAGGATGAAAAACTGTTTTTT.

This clone was seen once. The J gene is TRBJ2-4, the V gene TRBV14, with 9 bases matching TRBD1. In germline, CDR1 is SGHDN, CDR2 FVKESK. This CDR3 contains 13 residues. The J segment lost 7 bases and the V segment lost 4 bases, leaving 2 bases of the junction unmatched. CDR3 sequence (DNA): TGTGCCAGCAGCCGCGACAGGGGGAACATTCAGTACTTC. Its protein is CASSRDRGNIQYF.

The chain employs TRBV6-1 and TRBJ1-2; D gene uncertain. This CDR3 has 14 residues. Germline CDR1 MNHNS, CDR2 SASEGT. V was clipped by 2 bases and J by 5 bases, with 12 bases between them. The DNA of the CDR3 is TGTGCCAGCAGTGAACTAGGAGGGCGTTATGGCTACACCTTC. Translating it yields CASSELGGRYGYTF.

The chain couples TRBV6-6 to TRBJ2-7; D is possibly TRBD2 (6 bases). CDR1 and CDR2 from the germline V gene are MNHNY and SVGAGI (reference sequence). Between the trimmed V and J ends, which lost 9 bases and 1 base, there was a span of 19 bases. The CDR3 totals 15 residues. CDR3 region: CASGRGGGASYEQYF. As DNA, the CDR3 is TGTGCCAGTGGGCGGGGTGGAGGGGCTTCCTACGAGCAGTACTTC.

The chain carries TRBV19 and TRBJ1-2, with a tentative D call TRBD1 (6 bases). CDR3 length: 14 amino acids. Trimming removed 4 bases at V and 5 bases at J, with 14 bases between. Germline V gene lookup returns CDR1 LNHDA and CDR2 SQIVND (reference sequence). In DNA, the CDR3 is TGTGCCAGTAGTACTGCACAGGGCTCGTATGGCTACACCTTC. The encoded protein is CASSTAQGSYGYTF.

V is TRBV2 and J is TRBJ1-1, with 11 bases lining up with TRBD1. The V and J ends lost 6 bases and 5 bases, in that order; junction bases with no gene match: 5. There are 14 residues in the CDR3. CDR1 and CDR2 (germline): SNHLY, FYNNEI. CDR3 loop: CASSVGQGETEAFF. The CDR3 DNA reads TGTGCCAGCAGCGTGGGACAGGGGGAGACTGAAGCTTTCTTT.

This chain links TRBV28 with TRBJ1-1, with D unclear. V lost 2 bases and J 2 bases, leaving 6 bases between the germline ends. CDR3 size: 13 residues. Germline V CDR1 and CDR2: MDHEN, SYDVKM. In DNA, the CDR3 is TGTGCCAGCAGTTTAGGAGGAAACACTGAAGCTTTCTTT. This gives the protein CASSLGGNTEAFF. The full variable domain, rest sourced from reference TRBV28 and TRBJ1-1, is DVKVTQSSRYLVKRTGEKVFLECVQDMDHENMFWYRQDPGLGLRLIYFSYDVKMKEKGDIPEGYSVSREKKERFSLILESASTNQTSMYLCASSLGGNTEAFFGQGTRLTVV.